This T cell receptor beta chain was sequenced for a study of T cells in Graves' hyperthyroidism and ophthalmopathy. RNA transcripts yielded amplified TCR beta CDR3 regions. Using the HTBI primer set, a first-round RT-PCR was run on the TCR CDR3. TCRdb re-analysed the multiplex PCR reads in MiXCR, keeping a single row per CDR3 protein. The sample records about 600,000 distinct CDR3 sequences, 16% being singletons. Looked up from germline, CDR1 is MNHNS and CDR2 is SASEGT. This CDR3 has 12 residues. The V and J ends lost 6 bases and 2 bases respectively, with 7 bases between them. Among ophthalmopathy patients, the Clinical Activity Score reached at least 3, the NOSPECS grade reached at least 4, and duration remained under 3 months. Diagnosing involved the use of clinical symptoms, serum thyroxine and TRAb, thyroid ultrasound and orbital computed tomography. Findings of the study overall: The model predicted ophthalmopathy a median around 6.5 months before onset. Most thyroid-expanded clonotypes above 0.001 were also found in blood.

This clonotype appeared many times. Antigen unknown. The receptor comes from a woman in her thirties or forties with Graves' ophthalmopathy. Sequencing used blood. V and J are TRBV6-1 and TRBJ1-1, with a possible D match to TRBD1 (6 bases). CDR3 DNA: TGTGCCAGCAGCGGGACAAACACTGAAGCTTTCTTT. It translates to CASSGTNTEAFF.